These T cell receptor beta chains were read from a single sample in a study of T-cell memory formation after mild COVID-19. Via MiXCR, TCRdb re-called the 5' RACE reads, giving one row per CDR3 protein. This table has about 190,000 distinct CDR3 sequences, about a fifth appearing once. Material for sequencing was PBMCs or a T cell subset sorted from them (not recorded which). The receptors derive from an adult woman who had mild COVID-19 (a few samples of this study predate the infection). Cell type and time point are not known. Each CDR3 is given with its conserved first and last residue. D genes are given only for firm matches. Clone size appears in some rows only: once, few, many, or a class for an expanded clone.

CDR3 DNA	CDR3 protein	clone size	D gene	V gene	J gene
TGTGCCAGCAGCTTAGATCCAGGGACAGGTTCCTACGAGCAGTACTTC	CASSLDPGTGSYEQYF	few	TRBD1	TRBV11-3	TRBJ2-7
TGTGCCAGCAGCTTACTCGGGACAGGGGGCACAGATACGCAGTATTTT	CASSLLGTGGTDTQYF	.	TRBD1	TRBV7-6	TRBJ2-3
TGTGCCAGCAGCGTAGGTGCTGATATCTACAATGAGCAGTTCTTC	CASSVGADIYNEQFF	few	.	TRBV9	TRBJ2-1
TGCAGTGCTGGCCCCCCGGTCGGCGCAGGGCGAGGCTACACCTTC	CSAGPPVGAGRGYTF	.	.	TRBV20-1	TRBJ1-2
TGCAGTGCCCACAGACTAGCGGGAGGCTACAATGAGCAGTTCTTC	CSAHRLAGGYNEQFF	.	TRBD2	TRBV20-1	TRBJ2-1
TGTGCCTGGAGCGCGACAGGGTCCGTCGGGGAGCTGTTTTTT	CAWSATGSVGELFF	few	TRBD1	TRBV30	TRBJ2-2
TGTGCCAGCAGCAAAGTGGTGGCTGGGAACGCCTACGAGCAGTACTTC	CASSKVVAGNAYEQYF	few	.	TRBV21-1	TRBJ2-7
TGTGCCAGCAGCGTAGGGGGACTAGCGCCCCTCGAGCAGTACTTC	CASSVGGLAPLEQYF	.	TRBD2	TRBV9	TRBJ2-7
TGTGCCAGACCCCGACAGGTGCCTAATCAGCCCCAGCATTTT	CARPRQVPNQPQHF	.	.	TRBV25-1	TRBJ1-5
TGTGCCAGCAGCTTCTCCGGGGACAGCCACCCGCCCCAGCATTTT	CASSFSGDSHPPQHF	.	TRBD1	TRBV7-9	TRBJ1-5
TGTGCCAGCAGCAGGGGGAAGGGTTCAGCCAAAAACATTCAGTACTTC	CASSRGKGSAKNIQYF	.	.	TRBV21-1	TRBJ2-4
TGCGCCAGCTTACTACCAGCCGGGGAGCTGTTTTTT	CASLLPAGELFF	many	.	TRBV4-1	TRBJ2-2
TGTGCCAGCAGCCCGGGGGAGTCCTACGAGCAGTACTTC	CASSPGESYEQYF	.	.	TRBV7-8	TRBJ2-7
TGTGCCAGCTCACCACCCGGGATCGCCAACACAGATACGCAGTATTTT	CASSPPGIANTDTQYF	.	.	TRBV18	TRBJ2-3
TGTGCCAGCAGCACCCCTGTGTCTACCTACAATGAGCAGTTCTTC	CASSTPVSTYNEQFF	few	.	TRBV14	TRBJ2-1
TGTGCCACCTCCGCCCAGCGGGGGAGAAGTGATGCCTACAATGAGCAGTTCTTC	CATSAQRGRSDAYNEQFF	.	TRBD2	TRBV7-8	TRBJ2-1
TGCGCCAGCAGCTCAGCGGGAGTCGGAGAGCAGTTCTTC	CASSSAGVGEQFF	.	TRBD2	TRBV5-1	TRBJ2-1
TGCGCCAGCAGCTTGGAACAGGGGGGGGTCACTGAAGCTTTCTTT	CASSLEQGGVTEAFF	.	TRBD1	TRBV5-1	TRBJ1-1
TGTGCCAGCAGCCAAGATCCCCCAGGGGGCGAGGACGAGCAGTACTTC	CASSQDPPGGEDEQYF	.	TRBD1	TRBV4-2	TRBJ2-7
TGCGCCAGCGAAGAGGCAGGCACAGATACGCAGTATTTT	CASEEAGTDTQYF	few	.	TRBV5-1	TRBJ2-3
TGCGCCAGCAGCTTGGGACAGGGGGCCGCTGAAGCTTTCTTT	CASSLGQGAAEAFF	.	TRBD1	TRBV5-1	TRBJ1-1
TGCGCCAGCAGCTTGGAGGACAGTACCTACGAGCAGTACTTC	CASSLEDSTYEQYF	.	.	TRBV5-1	TRBJ2-7
TGTGCCAGCAGCTTAGACGTCAGCCTTCTCTCTGGGGCCAACGTCCTGACTTTC	CASSLDVSLLSGANVLTF	.	.	TRBV5-6	TRBJ2-6
TGTGCCAGCAGTTACTCGAGTTCGGGCGAGCAGTACTTC	CASSYSSSGEQYF	.	.	TRBV6-5	TRBJ2-7
TGTGCCTGGGCCCCCGCTGCAGATACGCAGTATTTT	CAWAPAADTQYF	many	.	TRBV30	TRBJ2-3
TGTGCCACCAGCCTGACAGGGGGTTGGACCGGGGAGCTGTTTTTT	CATSLTGGWTGELFF	.	TRBD1	TRBV15	TRBJ2-2